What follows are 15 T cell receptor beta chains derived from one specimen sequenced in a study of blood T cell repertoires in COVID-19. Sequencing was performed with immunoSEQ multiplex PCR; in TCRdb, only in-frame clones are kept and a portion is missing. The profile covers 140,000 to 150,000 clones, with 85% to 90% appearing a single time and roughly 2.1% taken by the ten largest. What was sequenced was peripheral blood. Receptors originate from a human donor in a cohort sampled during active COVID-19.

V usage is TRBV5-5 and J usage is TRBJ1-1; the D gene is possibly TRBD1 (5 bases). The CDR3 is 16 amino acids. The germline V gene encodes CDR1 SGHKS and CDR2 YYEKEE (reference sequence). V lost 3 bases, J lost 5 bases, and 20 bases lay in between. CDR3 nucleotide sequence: TGTGCCAGCAGCTCCCTCCTTTCGAGACAGAGGACTGAAGCTTTCTTT. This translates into CASSSLLSRQRTEAFF. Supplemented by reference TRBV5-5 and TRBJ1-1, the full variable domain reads DAGVTQSPTHLIKTRGQQVTLRCSPISGHKSVSWYQQVLGQGPQFIFQYYEKEERGRGNFPDRFSARQFPNYSSELNVNALLLGDSALYLCASSSLLSRQRTEAFFGQGTRLTVV.

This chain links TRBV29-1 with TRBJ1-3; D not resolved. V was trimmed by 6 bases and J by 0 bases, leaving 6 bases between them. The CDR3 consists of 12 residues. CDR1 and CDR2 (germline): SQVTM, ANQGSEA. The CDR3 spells CSVRASGNTIYF. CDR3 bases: TGCAGCGTCCGAGCCTCTGGAAACACCATATATTTT.

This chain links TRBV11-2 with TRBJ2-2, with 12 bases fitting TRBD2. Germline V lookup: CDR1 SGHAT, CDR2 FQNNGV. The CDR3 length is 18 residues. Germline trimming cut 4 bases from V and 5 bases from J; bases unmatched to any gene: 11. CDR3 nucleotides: TGTGCCAGCAGCTCTAGAACCGGACTAGCGGGAAGGACCGGGGAGCTGTTTTTT. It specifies CASSSRTGLAGRTGELFF.

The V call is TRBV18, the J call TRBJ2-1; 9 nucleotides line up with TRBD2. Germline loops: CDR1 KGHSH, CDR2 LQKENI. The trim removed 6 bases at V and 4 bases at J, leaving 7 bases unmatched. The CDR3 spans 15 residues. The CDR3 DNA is TGTGCCAGCTCCCCTAGCGGGACCCTTTACAATGAGCAGTTCTTC. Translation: CASSPSGTLYNEQFF.

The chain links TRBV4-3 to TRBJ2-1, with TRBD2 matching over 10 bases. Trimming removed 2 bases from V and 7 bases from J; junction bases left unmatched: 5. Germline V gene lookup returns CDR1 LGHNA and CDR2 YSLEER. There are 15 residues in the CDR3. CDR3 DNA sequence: TGCGCCAGCAGCCAACCAGCGGGGGGGTCGAATGAGCAGTTCTTC. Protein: CASSQPAGGSNEQFF.

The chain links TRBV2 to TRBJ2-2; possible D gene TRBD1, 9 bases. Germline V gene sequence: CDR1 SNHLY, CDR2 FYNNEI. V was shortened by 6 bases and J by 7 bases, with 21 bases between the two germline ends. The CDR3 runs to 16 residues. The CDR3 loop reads CASRAGGQGLFGELFF. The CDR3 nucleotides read TGTGCCAGCAGGGCGGGAGGACAGGGGTTATTCGGGGAGCTGTTTTTT.

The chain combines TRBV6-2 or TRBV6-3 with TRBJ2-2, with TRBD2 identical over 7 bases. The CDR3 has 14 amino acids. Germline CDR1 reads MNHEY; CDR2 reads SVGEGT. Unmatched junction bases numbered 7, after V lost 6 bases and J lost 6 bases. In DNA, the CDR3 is TGTGCCAGCAGCCGACGGACTAGACCCGGGGAGCTGTTTTTT. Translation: CASSRRTRPGELFF.

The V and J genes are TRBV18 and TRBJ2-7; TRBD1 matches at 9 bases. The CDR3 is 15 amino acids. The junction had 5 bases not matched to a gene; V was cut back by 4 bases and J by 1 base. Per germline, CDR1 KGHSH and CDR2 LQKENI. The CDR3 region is CASSRGQGGSYEQYF. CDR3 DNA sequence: TGTGCCAGCTCACGGGGACAGGGTGGGTCCTACGAGCAGTACTTC.

CDR3 loop: CASSGGLAGGPETQYF. CDR3 DNA sequence: TGTGCCAGCAGTGGTGGACTAGCGGGAGGCCCAGAGACCCAGTACTTC. The V call is TRBV6-1, the J call TRBJ2-5; 14 bases fit TRBD2. This CDR3 region has 16 residues. V was pared by 4 bases and J by 4 bases, with 5 bases of the junction left unmatched. Germline V CDR1 and CDR2: MNHNS, SASEGT.

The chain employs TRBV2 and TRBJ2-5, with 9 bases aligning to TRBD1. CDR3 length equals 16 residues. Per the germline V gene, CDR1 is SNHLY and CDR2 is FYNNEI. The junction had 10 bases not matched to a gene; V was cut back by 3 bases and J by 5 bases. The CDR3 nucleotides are TGTGCCAGCAGTGATATAGGGACAGGGCTCCTGGAGACCCAGTACTTC. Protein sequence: CASSDIGTGLLETQYF.

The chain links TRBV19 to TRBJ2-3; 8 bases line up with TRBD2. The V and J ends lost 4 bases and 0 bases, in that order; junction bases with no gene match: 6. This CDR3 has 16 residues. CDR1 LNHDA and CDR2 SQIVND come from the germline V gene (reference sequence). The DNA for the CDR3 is TGTGCCAGTAGTAACATCGGCGGGAGGAGCACAGATACGCAGTATTTT. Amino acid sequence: CASSNIGGRSTDTQYF. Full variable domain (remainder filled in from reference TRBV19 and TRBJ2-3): DGGITQSPKYLFRKEGQNVTLSCEQNLNHDAMYWYRQDPGQGLRLIYYSQIVNDFQKGDIAEGYSVSREKKESFPLTVTSAQKNPTAFYLCASSNIGGRSTDTQYFGPGTRLTVL.

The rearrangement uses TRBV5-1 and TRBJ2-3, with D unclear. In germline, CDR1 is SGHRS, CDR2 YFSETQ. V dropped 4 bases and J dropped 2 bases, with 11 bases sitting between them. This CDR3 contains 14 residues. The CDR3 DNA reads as TGCGCCAGCAGCACACGACAATCCACAGATACGCAGTATTTT. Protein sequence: CASSTRQSTDTQYF.

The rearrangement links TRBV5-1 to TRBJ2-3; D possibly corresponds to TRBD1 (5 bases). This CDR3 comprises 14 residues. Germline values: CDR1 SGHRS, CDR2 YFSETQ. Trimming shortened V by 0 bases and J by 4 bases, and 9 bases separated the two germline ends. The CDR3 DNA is TGCGCCAGCAGCTTGGAACCCAGGGCAGATACGCAGTATTTT. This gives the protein CASSLEPRADTQYF.

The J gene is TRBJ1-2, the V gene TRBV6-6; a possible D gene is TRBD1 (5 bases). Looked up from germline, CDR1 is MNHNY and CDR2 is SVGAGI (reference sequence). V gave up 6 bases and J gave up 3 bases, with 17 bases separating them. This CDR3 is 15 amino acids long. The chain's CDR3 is CASRDTTPVDYGYTF. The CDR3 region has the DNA TGTGCCAGCAGGGACACTACTCCCGTGGACTATGGCTACACCTTC.

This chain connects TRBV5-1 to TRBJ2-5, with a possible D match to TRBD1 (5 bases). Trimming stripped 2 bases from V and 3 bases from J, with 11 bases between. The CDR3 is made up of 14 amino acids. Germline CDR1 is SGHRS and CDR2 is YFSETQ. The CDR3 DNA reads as TGCGCCAGCAGCTTCGACAGCACTAAAGAGACCCAGTACTTC. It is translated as CASSFDSTKETQYF.